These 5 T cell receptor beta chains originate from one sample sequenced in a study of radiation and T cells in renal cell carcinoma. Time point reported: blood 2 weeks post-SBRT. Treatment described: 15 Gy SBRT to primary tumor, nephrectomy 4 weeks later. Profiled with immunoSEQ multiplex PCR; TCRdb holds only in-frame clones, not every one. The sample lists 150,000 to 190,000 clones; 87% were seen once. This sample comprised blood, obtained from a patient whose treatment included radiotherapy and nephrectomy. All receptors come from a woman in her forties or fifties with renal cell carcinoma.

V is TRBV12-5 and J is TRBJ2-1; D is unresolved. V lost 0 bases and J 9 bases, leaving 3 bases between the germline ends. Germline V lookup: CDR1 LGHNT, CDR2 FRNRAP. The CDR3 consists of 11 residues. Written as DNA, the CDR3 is TGTGCTAGTGGTTTGGTACTTGAGCAGTTCTTC. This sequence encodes CASGLVLEQFF.

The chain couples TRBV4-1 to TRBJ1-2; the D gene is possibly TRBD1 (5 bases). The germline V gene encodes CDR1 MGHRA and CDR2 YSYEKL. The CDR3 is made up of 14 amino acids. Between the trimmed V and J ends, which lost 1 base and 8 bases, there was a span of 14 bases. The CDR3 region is CASSQVFRGGGYTF. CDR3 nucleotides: TGCGCCAGCAGCCAAGTTTTTAGGGGAGGAGGCTACACCTTC.

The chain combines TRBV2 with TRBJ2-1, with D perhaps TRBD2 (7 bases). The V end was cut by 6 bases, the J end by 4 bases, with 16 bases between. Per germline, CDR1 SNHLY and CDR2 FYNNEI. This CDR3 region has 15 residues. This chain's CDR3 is CASSPGGGQYNEQFF. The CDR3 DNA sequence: TGTGCCAGCAGCCCTGGGGGGGGGCAGTACAATGAGCAGTTCTTC. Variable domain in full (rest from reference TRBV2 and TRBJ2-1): EPEVTQTPSHQVTQMGQEVILRCVPISNHLYFYWYRQILGQKVEFLVSFYNNEISEKSEIFDDQFSVERPDGSNFTLKIRSTKLEDSAMYFCASSPGGGQYNEQFFGPGTRLTVL.

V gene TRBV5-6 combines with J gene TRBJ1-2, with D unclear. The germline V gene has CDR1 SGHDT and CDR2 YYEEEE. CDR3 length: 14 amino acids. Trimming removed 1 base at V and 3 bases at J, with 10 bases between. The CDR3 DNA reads TGTGCCAGCAGCTTGATTCAGGCAGACTATGGCTACACCTTC. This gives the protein CASSLIQADYGYTF.

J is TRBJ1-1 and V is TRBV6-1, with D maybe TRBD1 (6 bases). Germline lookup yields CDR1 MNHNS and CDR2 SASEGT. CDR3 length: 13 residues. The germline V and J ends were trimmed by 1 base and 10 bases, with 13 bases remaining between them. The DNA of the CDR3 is TGTGCCAGCAGTGAAGTAGGAACAGGGTTAGCTTTCTTT. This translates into CASSEVGTGLAFF.